This is a list of T cell receptor beta chains from one sample in a study of shared clonotypes between healthy human individuals. Profiling relied on immunoSEQ multiplex PCR, and the TCRdb table lists in-frame clones only, not all of them. The data contain about 510,000 clones, almost 97% of them singletons. The sequencing input was naive CD4+ T cells sorted from blood. The receptors were sampled from a woman aged 25 to 45 in good health. Each CDR3 is given with its conserved first and last residue. D genes are given only for firm matches. Clone size, where shown, is once, few, many, or a class for clones that have expanded.

NA TRBJ2-1 TRBV19 TRBD2 CASSRSGRANEQFF TGTGCCAGTAGTAGGAGCGGGAGGGCAAATGAGCAGTTCTTC
NA TRBJ2-3 TRBV30 NA CAWKPGSTDTQYF TGTGCCTGGAAACCAGGTAGCACAGATACGCAGTATTTT
NA TRBJ2-2 TRBV5-1 TRBD2 CASSWTSGPNTGELFF TGCGCCAGCAGCTGGACTAGCGGACCGAACACCGGGGAGCTGTTTTTT
NA TRBJ2-2 TRBV5-1 TRBD2 CASSLGAGEGTGELFF TGCGCCAGCAGCTTGGGGGCGGGAGAGGGCACCGGGGAGCTGTTTTTT
NA TRBJ2-2 TRBV5-1 TRBD1 CASSKGQGDTGELFF TGCGCCAGCAGCAAGGGACAGGGGGACACCGGGGAGCTGTTTTTT
NA TRBJ1-6 TRBV15 NA CATSRPPTVGSYNSPLHF TGTGCCACCAGCAGACCCCCCACGGTGGGCTCCTATAATTCACCCCTCCACTTT
NA TRBJ2-7 TRBV4-1 TRBD2 CASSQLAGLYEQYF TGCGCCAGCAGCCAACTAGCGGGGCTCTACGAGCAGTACTTC
NA TRBJ2-7 TRBV4-2 NA CASSQERGQRQYF TGTGCCAGCAGCCAAGAACGAGGGCAGAGGCAGTACTTC
NA TRBJ1-5 TRBV21-1 NA CASSKKGSRWNSNQPQHF TGTGCCAGCAGCAAGAAAGGTTCCCGGTGGAATAGCAATCAGCCCCAGCATTTT
NA TRBJ1-2 TRBV25-1 NA CASSPDGPYGYTF TGTGCCAGCAGCCCCGACGGGCCTTATGGCTACACCTTC
NA TRBJ1-4 TRBV28 NA CACSQKGTLRGEKLFF TGTGCCTGTTCCCAGAAGGGGACCCTGCGGGGTGAAAAACTGTTTTTT
NA TRBJ1-1 TRBV7-3 TRBD1 CASRGGMNTEAFF TGTGCCAGCAGAGGGGGCATGAACACTGAAGCTTTCTTT
NA TRBJ2-7 TRBV2 NA CASSASVTPSGEQYF TGTGCCAGCAGTGCTTCGGTAACCCCCTCCGGCGAGCAGTACTTC
NA TRBJ2-1 TRBV28 NA CASSSPDPKYNEQFF TGTGCCAGCAGTTCCCCGGACCCCAAATACAATGAGCAGTTCTTC
NA TRBJ2-1 TRBV14 NA CASSQKSYNEQFF TGTGCCAGCAGCCAGAAGTCATACAATGAGCAGTTCTTC
NA TRBJ1-5 TRBV7-9 NA CASSLGGRQPQHF TGTGCCAGCAGCTTAGGGGGGCGTCAGCCCCAGCATTTT
NA TRBJ2-5 TRBV6-1 TRBD2 CASSSSGRMETQYF TGTGCCAGCAGTTCCAGCGGGAGGATGGAGACCCAGTACTTC
NA TRBJ2-7 TRBV28 TRBD1 CASKNSGTGHEQYF TGTGCCAGCAAAAATTCCGGGACAGGACACGAGCAGTACTTC
NA TRBJ1-3 TRBV7-2 NA CASSLWVGNTIYF TGTGCCAGCAGCTTATGGGTTGGAAACACCATATATTTT
NA TRBJ1-4 TRBV2 NA CASSGRLNEKLFF TGTGCCAGCAGTGGGAGATTAAATGAAAAACTGTTTTTT
NA TRBJ2-7 TRBV5-1 NA CASSQPGLEYEQYF TGCGCCAGCAGCCAACCGGGACTTGAATACGAGCAGTACTTC
NA TRBJ1-3 TRBV18 NA CASSPPWGQTTGNTIYF TGTGCCAGCTCACCACCCTGGGGGCAAACAACGGGAAACACCATATATTTT
once TRBJ1-5 TRBV11-2 NA CASSLDRDQPQHF TGTGCCAGCAGCTTAGATCGAGATCAGCCCCAGCATTTT
NA TRBJ1-1 TRBV6-1 NA CASSEAPGRPEAFF TGTGCCAGCAGTGAAGCTCCCGGGAGGCCTGAAGCTTTCTTT
NA TRBJ2-2 TRBV30 NA CVWNPNIGVGELFF TGTGTCTGGAACCCAAATATCGGGGTAGGGGAGCTGTTTTTT
NA TRBJ2-5 TRBV9 NA CASSAGSGETQYF TGTGCCAGCAGTGCAGGGTCAGGGGAGACCCAGTACTTC
NA TRBJ2-7 TRBV5-1 NA CASRSPSAGSSYEQYF TGCGCCAGCAGATCTCCGTCGGCGGGCTCTTCCTACGAGCAGTACTTC
NA TRBJ1-4 TRBV5-4 NA CASSSYSATNEKLFF TGTGCCAGCAGCAGCTACAGCGCAACTAATGAAAAACTGTTTTTT
NA TRBJ2-7 TRBV6-6 NA CASSYSGTTYEQYF TGTGCCAGCAGTTATTCCGGGACCACCTACGAGCAGTACTTC
NA TRBJ2-3 TRBV7-2 TRBD2 CASSLGLALSTDTQYF TGTGCCAGCAGCTTAGGACTAGCGCTAAGCACAGATACGCAGTATTTT
NA TRBJ2-2 TRBV5-1 TRBD1 CASSRSGQVDTGELFF TGCGCCAGCAGCAGGTCGGGACAGGTAGACACCGGGGAGCTGTTTTTT
NA TRBJ1-1 TRBV5-6 NA CASSFFGSNEAFF TGTGCCAGCAGCTTCTTCGGGTCAAATGAAGCTTTCTTT
NA TRBJ2-1 TRBV28 TRBD2 CASSLILAGVHEQFF TGTGCCAGCAGTTTAATTCTAGCGGGAGTCCATGAGCAGTTCTTC
NA TRBJ1-1 TRBV5-1 NA CASSSQEATEAFF TGCGCCAGCAGCAGTCAGGAAGCCACTGAAGCTTTCTTT
NA TRBJ1-1 TRBV18 TRBD1 CASSPGQGLTEAFF TGTGCCAGCTCACCCGGACAGGGCCTAACTGAAGCTTTCTTT
NA TRBJ2-5 TRBV6-5 NA CASSYTRTSSGWQYF TGTGCCAGCAGTTACACCAGGACCAGCAGCGGGTGGCAGTACTTC
NA TRBJ2-7 TRBV5-6 TRBD2 CASRGGGRTYEQYF TGTGCCAGCAGGGGCGGGGGGCGAACCTACGAGCAGTACTTC
once TRBJ2-2 TRBV28 TRBD1 CASSPRTGFFTGELFF TGTGCCAGCAGCCCACGGACAGGGTTTTTCACCGGGGAGCTGTTTTTT
NA TRBJ2-1 TRBV13 TRBD2 CASSWVSGGEQFF TGTGCCAGCAGCTGGGTTAGCGGGGGTGAGCAGTTCTTC